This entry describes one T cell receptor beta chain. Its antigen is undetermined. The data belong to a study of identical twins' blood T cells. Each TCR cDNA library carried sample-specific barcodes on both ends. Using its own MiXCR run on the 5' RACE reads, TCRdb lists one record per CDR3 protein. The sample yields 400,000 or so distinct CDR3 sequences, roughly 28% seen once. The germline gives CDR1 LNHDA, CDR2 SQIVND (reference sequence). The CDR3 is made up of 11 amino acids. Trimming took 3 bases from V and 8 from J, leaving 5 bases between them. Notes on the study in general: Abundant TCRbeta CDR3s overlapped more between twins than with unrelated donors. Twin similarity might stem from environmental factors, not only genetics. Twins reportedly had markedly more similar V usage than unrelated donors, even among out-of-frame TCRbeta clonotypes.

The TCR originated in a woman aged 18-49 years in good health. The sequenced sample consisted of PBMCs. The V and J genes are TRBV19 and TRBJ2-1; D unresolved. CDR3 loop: CASSMVHEQFF. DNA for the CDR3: TGTGCCAGTAGTATGGTGCATGAGCAGTTCTTC.